This is a list of T cell receptor beta chains from one sample in a study of chemoradiotherapy in HPV16-positive cancers. TCRdb's table, derived via immunoSEQ multiplex PCR, lists solely in-frame clones and lacks some. The data hold about 11,000 clones, with about 81% observed a single time. The specimen was collected from a patient who underwent chemoradiotherapy. Receptor source: a human donor with HPV-associated anogenital cancer. Each CDR3 is given with its conserved first and last residue. D genes are given only for firm matches. Only part of the rows carry a size: once, few, many, or a class if the clone is expanded.

j_call cdr3_length clone_size d_call v_call cdr3_aa
TRBJ1-3 16 . . TRBV28 CASSLGTVYSGNTIYF
TRBJ2-1 15 . TRBD1 TRBV4-1 CASSQDWTSRTGEFF
TRBJ1-3 13 once . TRBV27 CASSYREGNTIYF
TRBJ2-1 13 . . TRBV6-6 CASSYLQGNEQFF
TRBJ1-2 14 . TRBD1 TRBV27 CASSWDRGVNGYTF
TRBJ1-5 13 . . TRBV18 CASSPGGYQPQHF
TRBJ1-1 14 . . TRBV5-1 CASRLDALNTEAFF
TRBJ2-2 15 . TRBD1 TRBV18 CASSPGTENTGELFF
TRBJ2-3 15 once . TRBV15 CATSRDRGTKISQYF
TRBJ2-3 13 . . TRBV11-3 CASSKNWADTQYF
TRBJ2-7 14 few TRBD1 TRBV5-4 CASSSGTGTYEQYF
TRBJ2-7 12 once . TRBV5-5 CASSLRIREQYF
TRBJ1-2 15 few . TRBV28 CASSSGGPNRYGYTF
TRBJ2-5 12 . . TRBV6-1 CASSWGFETQYF
TRBJ1-1 13 . . TRBV28 CASSGTATTEAFF
TRBJ2-7 16 . TRBD1 TRBV15 CATSRLRRTGGNEQYF
TRBJ1-5 13 . . TRBV19 CACSGLGNQPQHF
TRBJ2-1 14 . . TRBV7-2 CASSLRGDYNEQFF
TRBJ2-7 14 . . TRBV19 CASSPPTGPYEQYF
TRBJ2-1 13 . . TRBV7-2 CASSLVKGDEQFF